A selection of T cell receptor beta chains follows, all from one sample in a study of OX40 agonist ivuxolimab in advanced cancers. Libraries were prepared by immunoSEQ multiplex PCR; TCRdb keeps only in-frame clonotypes and omits some of them. Of 55,000 to 70,000 clones in the sample, roughly 80% were seen once. Sample: CD4+ or CD8+ T cells sorted from blood, taken in a trial of the OX40 agonist ivuxolimab. These receptor sequences come from an adult with an advanced solid tumor such as melanoma, head and neck, liver or kidney cancer. The CDR3 runs from the conserved cysteine through the conserved F or W. A D gene is named only where the DNA matches it firmly. Size values are once, few and many counts, or a class for expanded clones, and some rows have none.

V: TRBV25-1; J: TRBJ2-3; size: NA; D: NA; CDR3: CASSEGFTDTQYF; DNA: TGTGCCAGCAGTGAAGGGTTCACAGATACGCAGTATTTT
V: TRBV2; J: TRBJ1-1; size: NA; D: NA; CDR3: CASRGRGGNTEAFF; DNA: TGTGCCAGCAGGGGCCGGGGGGGGAACACTGAAGCTTTCTTT
V: TRBV6-5; J: TRBJ1-6; size: few; D: TRBD1; CDR3: CASQRDSNSPLHF; DNA: TGTGCCAGCCAGAGGGACAGCAATTCACCCCTCCACTTT
V: TRBV6-5; J: TRBJ1-1; size: NA; D: NA; CDR3: CASSLAAGVAFF; DNA: TGTGCCAGCAGTTTGGCCGCAGGGGTAGCTTTCTTT
V: TRBV28; J: TRBJ1-1; size: once; D: NA; CDR3: CASSLMGGQGAFF; DNA: TGTGCCAGCAGTTTAATGGGGGGGCAGGGAGCTTTCTTT
V: TRBV18; J: TRBJ1-6; size: NA; D: NA; CDR3: CASSLSGDANSPLHF; DNA: TGTGCCAGCTCTCTCTCTGGGGACGCGAATTCACCCCTCCACTTT
V: TRBV7-7; J: TRBJ2-3; size: NA; D: NA; CDR3: CASSSTGLDTQYF; DNA: TGTGCCAGCAGCTCCACAGGGTTGGATACGCAGTATTTT
V: TRBV10-3; J: TRBJ2-3; size: NA; D: NA; CDR3: CAISESRLDTQYF; DNA: TGTGCCATCAGTGAGTCTAGGTTAGATACGCAGTATTTT
V: TRBV5-8; J: TRBJ2-5; size: NA; D: NA; CDR3: CASSPDIGETQYF; DNA: TGTGCCAGCAGCCCGGACATCGGAGAGACCCAGTACTTC
V: TRBV27; J: TRBJ1-6; size: once; D: NA; CDR3: CASSLVSSGSPLHF; DNA: TGTGCCAGCAGTTTAGTCTCTAGCGGTTCACCCCTCCACTTT
V: TRBV4-2; J: TRBJ2-7; size: NA; D: TRBD2; CDR3: CASSFPGITSGRGQYF; DNA: TGTGCCAGCAGCTTCCCCGGAATAACTAGCGGGCGCGGGCAGTACTTC
V: TRBV4-3; J: TRBJ1-3; size: NA; D: NA; CDR3: CASSQDGWGNTIYF; DNA: TGCGCCAGCAGCCAAGATGGTTGGGGGAACACCATATATTTT